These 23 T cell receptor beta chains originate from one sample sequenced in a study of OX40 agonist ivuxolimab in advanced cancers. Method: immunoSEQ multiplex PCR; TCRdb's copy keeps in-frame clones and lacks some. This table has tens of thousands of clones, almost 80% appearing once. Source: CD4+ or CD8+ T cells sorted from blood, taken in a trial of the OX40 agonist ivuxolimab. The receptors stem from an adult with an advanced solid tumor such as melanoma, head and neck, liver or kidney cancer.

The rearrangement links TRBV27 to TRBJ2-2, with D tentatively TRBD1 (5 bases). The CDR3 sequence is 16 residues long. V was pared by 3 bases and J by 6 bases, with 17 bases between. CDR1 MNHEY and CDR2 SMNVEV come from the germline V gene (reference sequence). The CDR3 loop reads CASSFQGLPLAGELFF. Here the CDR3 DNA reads TGTGCCAGCAGTTTCCAGGGTCTCCCATTGGCCGGGGAGCTGTTTTTT.

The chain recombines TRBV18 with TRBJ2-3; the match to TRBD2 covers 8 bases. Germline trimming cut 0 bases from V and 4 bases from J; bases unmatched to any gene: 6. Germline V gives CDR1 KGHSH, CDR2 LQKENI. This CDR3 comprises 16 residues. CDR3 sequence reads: CASSPPSGREADTQYF. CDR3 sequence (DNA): TGTGCCAGCTCACCACCGTCAGGGCGGGAGGCAGATACGCAGTATTTT. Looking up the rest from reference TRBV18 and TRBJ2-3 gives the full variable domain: NAGVMQNPRHLVRRRGQEARLRCSPMKGHSHVYWYRQLPEEGLKFMVYLQKENIIDESGMPKERFSAEFPKEGPSILRIQQVVRGDSAAYFCASSPPSGREADTQYFGPGTRLTVL.

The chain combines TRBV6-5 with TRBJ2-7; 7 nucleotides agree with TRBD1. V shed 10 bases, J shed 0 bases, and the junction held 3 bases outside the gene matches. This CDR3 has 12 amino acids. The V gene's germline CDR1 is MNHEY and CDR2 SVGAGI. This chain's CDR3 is CATHRGSYEQYF. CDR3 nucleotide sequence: TGTGCCACCCACAGGGGCTCCTACGAGCAGTACTTC.

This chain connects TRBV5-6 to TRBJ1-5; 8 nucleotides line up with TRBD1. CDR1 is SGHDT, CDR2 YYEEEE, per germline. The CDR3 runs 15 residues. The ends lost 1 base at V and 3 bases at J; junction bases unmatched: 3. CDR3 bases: TGTGCCAGCAGCTTGAACAGGGGGACCAATCAGCCCCAGCATTTT. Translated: CASSLNRGTNQPQHF.

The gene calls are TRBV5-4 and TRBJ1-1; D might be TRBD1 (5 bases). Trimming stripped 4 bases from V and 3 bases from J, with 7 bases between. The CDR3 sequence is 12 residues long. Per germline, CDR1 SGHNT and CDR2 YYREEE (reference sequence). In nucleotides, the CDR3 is TGTGCCAGCAGCCTGACAGACACTGAAGCTTTCTTT. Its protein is CASSLTDTEAFF. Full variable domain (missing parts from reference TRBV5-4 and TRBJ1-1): ETGVTQSPTHLIKTRGQQVTLRCSSQSGHNTVSWYQQALGQGPQFIFQYYREEENGRGNFPPRFSGLQFPNYSSELNVNALELDDSALYLCASSLTDTEAFFGQGTRLTVV.

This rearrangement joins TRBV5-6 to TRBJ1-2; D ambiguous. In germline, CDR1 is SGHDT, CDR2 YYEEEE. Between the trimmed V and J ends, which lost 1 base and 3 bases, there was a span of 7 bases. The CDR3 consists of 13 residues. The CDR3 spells CASSLSRDYGYTF. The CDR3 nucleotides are TGTGCCAGCAGCTTGAGCAGAGACTATGGCTACACCTTC.

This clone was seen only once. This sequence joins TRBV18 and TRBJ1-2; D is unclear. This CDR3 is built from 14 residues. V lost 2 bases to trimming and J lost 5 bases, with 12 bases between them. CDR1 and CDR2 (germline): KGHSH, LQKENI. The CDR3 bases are TGTGCCAGCTCACCAGCGGAACGCGCTTATGGCTACACCTTC. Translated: CASSPAERAYGYTF.

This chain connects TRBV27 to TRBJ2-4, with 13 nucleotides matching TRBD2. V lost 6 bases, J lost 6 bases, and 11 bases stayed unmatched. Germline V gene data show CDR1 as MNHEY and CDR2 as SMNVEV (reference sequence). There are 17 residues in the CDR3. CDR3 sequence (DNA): TGTGCCAGCAGGCTACTAGCGGGGGGGCCCCGGGGAAACATTCAGTACTTC. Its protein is CASRLLAGGPRGNIQYF.

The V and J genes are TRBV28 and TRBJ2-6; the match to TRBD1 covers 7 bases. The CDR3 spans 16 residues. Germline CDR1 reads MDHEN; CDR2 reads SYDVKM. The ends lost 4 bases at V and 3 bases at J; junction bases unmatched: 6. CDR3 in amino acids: CASSWVTGSGANVLTF. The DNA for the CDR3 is TGTGCCAGCAGTTGGGTGACAGGGAGTGGGGCCAACGTCCTGACTTTC.

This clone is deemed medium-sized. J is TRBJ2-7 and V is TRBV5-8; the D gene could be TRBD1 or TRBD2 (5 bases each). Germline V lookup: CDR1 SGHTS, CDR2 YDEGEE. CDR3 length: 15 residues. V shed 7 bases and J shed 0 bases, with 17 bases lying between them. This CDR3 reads CASPPWDGHSYEQYF. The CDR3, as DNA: TGTGCCAGCCCCCCCTGGGACGGACACTCCTACGAGCAGTACTTC.

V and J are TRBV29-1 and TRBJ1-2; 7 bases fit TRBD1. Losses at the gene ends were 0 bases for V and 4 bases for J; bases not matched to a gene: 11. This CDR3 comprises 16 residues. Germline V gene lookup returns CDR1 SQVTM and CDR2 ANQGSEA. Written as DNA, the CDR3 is TGCAGCGTTGAAGATCTAGAGGGGGCGATAGGCTATGGCTACACCTTC. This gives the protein CSVEDLEGAIGYGYTF. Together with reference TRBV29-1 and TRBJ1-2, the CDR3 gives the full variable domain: SAVISQKPSRDICQRGTSLTIQCQVDSQVTMMFWYRQQPGQSLTLIATANQGSEATYESGFVIDKFPISRPNLTFSTLTVSNMSPEDSSIYLCSVEDLEGAIGYGYTFGSGTRLTVV.

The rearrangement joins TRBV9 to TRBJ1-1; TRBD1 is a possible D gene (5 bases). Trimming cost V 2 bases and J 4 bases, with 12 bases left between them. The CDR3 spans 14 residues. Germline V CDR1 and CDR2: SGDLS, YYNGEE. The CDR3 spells CASSVGGGFTEAFF. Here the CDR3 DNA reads TGTGCCAGCAGCGTGGGGGGTGGATTCACTGAAGCTTTCTTT.

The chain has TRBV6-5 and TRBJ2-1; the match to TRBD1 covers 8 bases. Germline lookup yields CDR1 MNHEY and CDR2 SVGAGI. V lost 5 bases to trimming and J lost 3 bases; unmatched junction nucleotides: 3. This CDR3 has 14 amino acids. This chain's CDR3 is CASSQQGGYNEQFF. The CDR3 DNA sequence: TGTGCCAGCAGTCAACAGGGGGGCTACAATGAGCAGTTCTTC.

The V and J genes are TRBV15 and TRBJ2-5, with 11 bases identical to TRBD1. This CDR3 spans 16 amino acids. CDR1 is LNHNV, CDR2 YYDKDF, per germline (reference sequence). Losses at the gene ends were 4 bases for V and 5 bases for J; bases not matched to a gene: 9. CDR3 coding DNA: TGTGCCACCAGCACCCCTCGGGACAGGGGGTGGGAGACCCAGTACTTC. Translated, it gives CATSTPRDRGWETQYF.

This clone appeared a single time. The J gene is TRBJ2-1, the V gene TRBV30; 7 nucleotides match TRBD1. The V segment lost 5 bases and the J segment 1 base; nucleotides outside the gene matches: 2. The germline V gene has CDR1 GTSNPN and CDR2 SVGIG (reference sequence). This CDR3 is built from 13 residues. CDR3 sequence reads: CAWETGSYNEQFF. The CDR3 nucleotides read TGTGCCTGGGAGACAGGGTCCTACAATGAGCAGTTCTTC. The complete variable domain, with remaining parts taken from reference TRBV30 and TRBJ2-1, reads SQTIHQWPATLVQPVGSPLSLECTVEGTSNPNLYWYRQAAGRGLQLLFYSVGIGQISSEVPQNLSASRPQDRQFILSSKKLLLSDSGFYLCAWETGSYNEQFFGPGTRLTVL.

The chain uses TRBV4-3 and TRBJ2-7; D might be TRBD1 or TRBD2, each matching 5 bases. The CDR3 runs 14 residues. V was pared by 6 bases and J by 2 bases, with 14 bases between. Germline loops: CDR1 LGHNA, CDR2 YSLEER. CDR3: CASSHGTGTYEQYF. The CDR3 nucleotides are TGCGCCAGCAGTCACGGGACGGGGACCTACGAGCAGTACTTC.

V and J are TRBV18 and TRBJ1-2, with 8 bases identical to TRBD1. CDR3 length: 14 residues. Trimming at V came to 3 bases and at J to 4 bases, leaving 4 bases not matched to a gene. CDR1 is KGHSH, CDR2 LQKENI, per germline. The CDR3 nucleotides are TGTGCCAGCTCACCCGACAGGGGAATCTATGGCTACACCTTC. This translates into CASSPDRGIYGYTF.

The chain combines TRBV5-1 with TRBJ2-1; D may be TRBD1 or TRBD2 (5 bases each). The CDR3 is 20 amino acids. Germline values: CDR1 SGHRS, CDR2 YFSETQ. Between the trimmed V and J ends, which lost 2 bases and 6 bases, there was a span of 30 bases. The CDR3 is CASSFEGYLEVTPPSNEQFF. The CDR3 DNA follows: TGCGCCAGCAGCTTTGAGGGGTATCTAGAAGTAACTCCCCCCTCCAATGAGCAGTTCTTC.

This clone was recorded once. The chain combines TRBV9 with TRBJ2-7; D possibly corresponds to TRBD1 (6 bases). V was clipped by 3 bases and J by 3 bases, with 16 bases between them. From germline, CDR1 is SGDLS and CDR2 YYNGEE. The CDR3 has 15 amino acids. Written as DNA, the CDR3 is TGTGCCAGCAGCGCCTCACCGGGACAAAACTACGAGCAGTACTTC. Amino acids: CASSASPGQNYEQYF.

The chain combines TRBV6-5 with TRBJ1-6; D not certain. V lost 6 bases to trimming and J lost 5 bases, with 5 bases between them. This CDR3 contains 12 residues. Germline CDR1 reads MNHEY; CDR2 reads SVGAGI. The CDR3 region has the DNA TGTGCCAGCAGGCTGGATAATTCACCCCTCCACTTT. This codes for CASRLDNSPLHF.

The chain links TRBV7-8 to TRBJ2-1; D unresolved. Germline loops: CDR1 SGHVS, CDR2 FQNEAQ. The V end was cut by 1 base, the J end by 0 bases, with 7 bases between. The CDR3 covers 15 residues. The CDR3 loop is CASSLELNSYNEQFF. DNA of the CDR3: TGTGCCAGCAGCTTAGAACTCAACTCCTACAATGAGCAGTTCTTC.

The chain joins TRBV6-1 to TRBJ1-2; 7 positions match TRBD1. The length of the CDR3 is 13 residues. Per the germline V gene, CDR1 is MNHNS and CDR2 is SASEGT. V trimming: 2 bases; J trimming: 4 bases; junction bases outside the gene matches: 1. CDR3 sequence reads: CASSEHRGYGYTF. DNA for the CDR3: TGTGCCAGCAGTGAACACAGGGGCTATGGCTACACCTTC.

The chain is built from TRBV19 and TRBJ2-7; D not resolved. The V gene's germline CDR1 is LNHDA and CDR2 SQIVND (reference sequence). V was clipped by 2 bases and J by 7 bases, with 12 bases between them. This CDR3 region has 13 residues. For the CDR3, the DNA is TGTGCCAGTAGTATATCGGCGACTCAAGAGCAGTACTTC. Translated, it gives CASSISATQEQYF.